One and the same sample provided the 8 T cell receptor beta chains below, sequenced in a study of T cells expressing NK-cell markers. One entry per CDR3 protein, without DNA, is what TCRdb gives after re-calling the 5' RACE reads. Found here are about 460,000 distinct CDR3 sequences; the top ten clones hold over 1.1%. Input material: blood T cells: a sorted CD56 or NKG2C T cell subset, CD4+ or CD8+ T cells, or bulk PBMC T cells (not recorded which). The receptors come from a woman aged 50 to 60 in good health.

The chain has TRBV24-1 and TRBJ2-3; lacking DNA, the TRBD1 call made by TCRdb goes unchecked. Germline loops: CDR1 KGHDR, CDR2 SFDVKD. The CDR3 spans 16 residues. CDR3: CATGSRDRGFTDTQYF.

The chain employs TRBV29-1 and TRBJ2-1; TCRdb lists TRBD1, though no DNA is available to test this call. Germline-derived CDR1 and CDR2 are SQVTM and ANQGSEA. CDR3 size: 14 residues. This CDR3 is CSVSDRVGGDEQFF.

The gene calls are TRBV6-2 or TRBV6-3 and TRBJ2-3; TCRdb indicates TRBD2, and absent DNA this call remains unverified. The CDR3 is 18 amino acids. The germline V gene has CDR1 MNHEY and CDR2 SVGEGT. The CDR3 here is CASSYHRREALPTDTQYF.

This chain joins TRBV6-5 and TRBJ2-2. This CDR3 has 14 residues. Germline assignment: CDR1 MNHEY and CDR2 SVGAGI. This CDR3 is CASRKSRDTGELFF.

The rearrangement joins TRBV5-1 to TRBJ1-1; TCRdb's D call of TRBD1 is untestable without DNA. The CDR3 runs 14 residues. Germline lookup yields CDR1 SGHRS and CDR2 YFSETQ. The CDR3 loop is CASSWTGGNTEAFF. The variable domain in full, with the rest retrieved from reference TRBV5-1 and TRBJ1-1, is KAGVTQTPRYLIKTRGQQVTLSCSPISGHRSVSWYQQTPGQGLQFLFEYFSETQRNKGNFPGRFSGRQFSNSRSEMNVSTLELGDSALYLCASSWTGGNTEAFFGQGTRLTVV.

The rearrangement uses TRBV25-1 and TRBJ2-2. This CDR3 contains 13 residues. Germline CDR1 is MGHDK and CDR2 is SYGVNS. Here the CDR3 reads CASSILNTGELFF.

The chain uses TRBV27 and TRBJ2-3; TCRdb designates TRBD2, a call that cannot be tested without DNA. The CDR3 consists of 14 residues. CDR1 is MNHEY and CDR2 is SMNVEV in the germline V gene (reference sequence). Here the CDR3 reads CASCTSGGGHTQYF.

CDR3 region: CASSVASTPIPYNEQFF. The chain employs TRBV9 and TRBJ2-1. The CDR3 consists of 17 residues. Germline V gene lookup returns CDR1 SGDLS and CDR2 YYNGEE.